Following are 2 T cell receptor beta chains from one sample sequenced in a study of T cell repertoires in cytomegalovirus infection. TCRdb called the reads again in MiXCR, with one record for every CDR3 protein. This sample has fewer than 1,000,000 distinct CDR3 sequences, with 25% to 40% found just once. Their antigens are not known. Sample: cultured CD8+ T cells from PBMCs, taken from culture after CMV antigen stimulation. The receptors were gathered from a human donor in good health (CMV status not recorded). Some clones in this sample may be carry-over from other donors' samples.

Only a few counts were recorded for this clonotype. The CDR3 DNA is TGTGCCAGCAGACGAGGCCGCACAGATACGCAGTATTTT. As protein: CASRRGRTDTQYF. The chain has TRBV7-8 and TRBJ2-3; D gene ambiguous. The CDR3 runs 13 residues. V was clipped by 6 bases and J by 1 base, with 8 bases between them. Germline V lookup: CDR1 SGHVS, CDR2 FQNEAQ.

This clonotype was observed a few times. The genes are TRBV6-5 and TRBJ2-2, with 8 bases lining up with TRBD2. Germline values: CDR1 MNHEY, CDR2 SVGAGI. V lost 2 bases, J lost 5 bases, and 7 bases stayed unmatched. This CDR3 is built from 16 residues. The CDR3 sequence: CASSYGAGGHTGELFF. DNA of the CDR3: TGTGCCAGCAGTTACGGGGCGGGGGGACATACCGGGGAGCTGTTTTTT.